The clone carrying this TCR beta chain appeared many times. Its antigen is as yet unknown. The data originate from a study of Graves' ophthalmopathy and Graves' hyperthyroidism. Germline V gene data show CDR1 as MNHNS and CDR2 as SASEGT. The J segment lost 1 base and the V segment lost 7 bases, leaving 7 bases of the junction unmatched. CDR3 length equals 15 residues. Using RNA transcripts, the TCR beta CDR3 regions were amplified. HTBI-primed RT-PCR formed the first round, and a multiplex PCR formed the second. Each CDR3 protein is one row after TCRdb ran MiXCR on the multiplex PCR reads. The sample yields roughly 400,000 distinct CDR3 sequences, about a sixth seen once. Study conclusions and caveats: The model achieved roughly 69% sensitivity and around 72% specificity for ophthalmopathy progression.

The sample comprised peripheral blood. J is TRBJ2-5 and V is TRBV6-1; 9 positions agree with TRBD1. The TCR sequence derives from an adult woman with stable Graves' hyperthyroidism. The CDR3 sequence: CASTRQGDRQETQYF. DNA for the CDR3: TGTGCCAGCACCAGACAGGGGGACCGCCAAGAGACCCAGTACTTC.